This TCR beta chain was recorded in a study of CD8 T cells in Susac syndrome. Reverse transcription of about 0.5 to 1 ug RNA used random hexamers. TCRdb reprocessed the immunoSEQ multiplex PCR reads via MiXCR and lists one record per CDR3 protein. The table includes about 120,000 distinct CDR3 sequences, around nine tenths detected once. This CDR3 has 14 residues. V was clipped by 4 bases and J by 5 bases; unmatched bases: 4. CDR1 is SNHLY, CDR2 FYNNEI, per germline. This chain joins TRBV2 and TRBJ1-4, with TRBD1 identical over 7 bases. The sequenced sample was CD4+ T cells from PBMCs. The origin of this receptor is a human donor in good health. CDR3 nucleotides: TGTGCCAGCAGTGGACAGGGTGGGAATGAAAAACTGTTTTTT. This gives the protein CASSGQGGNEKLFF.